This record looks at one TCR beta chain sequence and its context. A quantity of about 0.5 to 1 ug RNA underwent reverse transcription using random hexamers. TCRdb analysed the immunoSEQ multiplex PCR reads with MiXCR anew, one entry per CDR3 protein. The profile shows about 240,000 distinct CDR3 sequences, 95% to 97% of them singletons. V dropped 8 bases and J dropped 8 bases, with 9 bases sitting between them. The CDR3 is made up of 11 amino acids. Germline V CDR1 and CDR2: MGHRA, YSYEKL. These data belong to a study of CD8 T cells in Susac syndrome. This TCR was sampled from a human donor with Susac syndrome. The V gene is TRBV4-1, the J gene TRBJ2-2; D ambiguous. Sample: CD4+ T cells from PBMCs. The CDR3: CASRLGGELFF. The CDR3 nucleotides read TGCGCCAGCCGGCTCGGAGGGGAGCTGTTTTTT.